Listed below are T cell receptor beta chains from one sample, sequenced in a study of shared clonotypes between healthy human individuals. Clones were sequenced by immunoSEQ multiplex PCR, and TCRdb holds only the in-frame ones, with some missing. The sample has some 2,500,000 clones; 90% to 95% are singletons. The sequenced material came from naive CD4+ T cells from PBMCs. These receptors were taken from a man between 18 and 29 years old in good health. Some clones in this sample may be carry-over from other donors' samples. Each CDR3 is given with its conserved first and last residue. The D gene is left open where the match is weak. Clone size appears in some rows only: once, few, many, or a class for an expanded clone.

-	TRBJ2-3	TRBV30	TRBD2	TGTGCCTGGAGTAGGGCTAGCGGGGGAAGCACAGATACGCAGTATTTT	CAWSRASGGSTDTQYF
-	TRBJ1-1	TRBV18	-	TGTGCCAGCTCACCACCGTCGAAAACGAACACTGAAGCTTTCTTT	CASSPPSKTNTEAFF
once	TRBJ1-2	TRBV7-6	TRBD1	TGTGCCAGCAGCTTAGACGAGGGGGCCTATGGCTACACCTTC	CASSLDEGAYGYTF
-	TRBJ2-7	TRBV9	TRBD2	TGTGCCAGCAGCGGGACTTGGGCTAGCGGGGTGAGCGAGCAGTACTTC	CASSGTWASGVSEQYF
-	TRBJ1-3	TRBV10-3	-	TGTGCCATCAGAGACCCACTCAGAAGTGGAAACACCATATATTTT	CAIRDPLRSGNTIYF
-	TRBJ2-3	TRBV18	-	TGTGCCAGCTCATCAAGACAGTCCCCTGGGACTAGCACAGATACGCAGTATTTT	CASSSRQSPGTSTDTQYF
-	TRBJ2-2	TRBV6-4	-	TGTGCCAGCAGTTCTTGGACCAAAGTGGCCGGGGAGCTGTTTTTT	CASSSWTKVAGELFF
once	TRBJ2-3	TRBV9	TRBD2	TGTGCCAGCAGCGTAACTAGCGGGAGTGGCGGCACAGATACGCAGTATTTT	CASSVTSGSGGTDTQYF
-	TRBJ1-6	TRBV4-1	-	TGCGCCAGCAGCCAAGAGGAGGGTTACTCACCCCTCCACTTT	CASSQEEGYSPLHF
-	TRBJ1-5	TRBV5-8	TRBD1	TGTGCCAGCACCTCCGCCGTGACAGGGTGGTCTCAGCCCCAGCATTTT	CASTSAVTGWSQPQHF
-	TRBJ1-2	TRBV14	-	TGTGCCAGCAGCCAATCATCCGCTCTGGGGGGCTACACCTTC	CASSQSSALGGYTF
-	TRBJ2-3	TRBV16	-	TGTGCCAGCAGCCACGACTTCCCTTGGCCAGATACGCAGTATTTT	CASSHDFPWPDTQYF
-	TRBJ2-5	TRBV4-3	-	TGCGCCAGCAGCCAAGCTGTTCAGGACCCAGAGACCCAGTACTTC	CASSQAVQDPETQYF
-	TRBJ2-3	TRBV6-4	-	TGTGCCACGTCAGGTGACACAGATACGCAGTATTTT	CATSGDTDTQYF
-	TRBJ2-3	TRBV7-8	-	TGTGCCAGCAGCCCAGGGCGCGCAGATACGCAGTATTTT	CASSPGRADTQYF
-	TRBJ1-1	TRBV27	-	TGTGCCAGCAGTTTTATTTCAGGCTACGGCACTGAAGCTTTCTTT	CASSFISGYGTEAFF
-	TRBJ2-3	TRBV15	-	TGTGCCACCAGCACCAGCGGAGGGGCAGATACGCAGTATTTT	CATSTSGGADTQYF
once	TRBJ2-1	TRBV12-5	-	TGTGCTAGTGGTTTCTCCGTCCCTCAGGAGCAGTTCTTC	CASGFSVPQEQFF
-	TRBJ2-7	TRBV19	-	TGTGCCAGTAGTAAAAACAGGGAAACCTACGAGCAGTACTTC	CASSKNRETYEQYF
-	TRBJ1-2	TRBV18	TRBD1	TGTGCCAGCTCACCACCGGAGGGACAGGGCTATGGCTACACCTTC	CASSPPEGQGYGYTF
-	TRBJ1-2	TRBV19	-	TGTGCCAGTAGTGAGACAGCTAACTATGGCTACACCTTC	CASSETANYGYTF
-	TRBJ2-2	TRBV7-3	-	TGTGCCAGCAGCTCCCCGACAGTTCCCTGGGAGCTGTTTTTT	CASSSPTVPWELFF
-	TRBJ1-1	TRBV6-6	-	TGTGCCAGCAGTTACGGGCAGAGCACTGAAGCTTTCTTT	CASSYGQSTEAFF
-	TRBJ1-4	TRBV6-1	-	TGTGCCAGCACTGAAACAGGGAGGGAAAAACTGTTTTTT	CASTETGREKLFF
once	TRBJ2-3	TRBV6-5	-	TGTGCCAGCAGTTACTGGGGCAGGGAAACAGATACGCAGTATTTT	CASSYWGRETDTQYF
many	TRBJ1-1	TRBV9	-	TGTGCCAGCAGCGTACAGGGGAACACTGAAGCTTTCTTT	CASSVQGNTEAFF
-	TRBJ2-5	TRBV2	-	TGTGCCAGCAGTGAAAGACCCGGGGCCCAGACCCAGTACTTC	CASSERPGAQTQYF
-	TRBJ1-1	TRBV11-2	-	TGTGCCAGCAGTGGGGCCTTCCTGATGAACACTGAAGCTTTCTTT	CASSGAFLMNTEAFF
-	TRBJ2-5	TRBV19	TRBD2	TGTGCCAGTACTAAGGGACTAGCGGAAGAGACCCAGTACTTC	CASTKGLAEETQYF
-	TRBJ1-5	TRBV28	-	TGTGCCAGCAGCTCTCCGGGAGGCAGTCTGAACGGTCAGCCCCAGCATTTT	CASSSPGGSLNGQPQHF
once	TRBJ2-5	TRBV7-2	-	TGTGCCAGCAGCTTCCAGGCTGGGGAGACCCAGTACTTC	CASSFQAGETQYF
-	TRBJ1-3	TRBV6-6	-	TGTGCCAGCAGTCTACAGGGAGTCTCTGGAAACACCATATATTTT	CASSLQGVSGNTIYF
-	TRBJ1-6	TRBV4-1	TRBD1	TGCGCCAGCAGCCAGGAGACGGGACAGCAAAATTCACCCCTCCACTTT	CASSQETGQQNSPLHF
-	TRBJ1-5	TRBV7-9	TRBD1	TGTGCCAGCAGCACAGACAGGGGATACCAGCCCCAGCATTTT	CASSTDRGYQPQHF
-	TRBJ2-1	TRBV10-1	TRBD2	TGCGCCAGAAGTCGGGGGGACAATGAGCAGTTCTTC	CARSRGDNEQFF
-	TRBJ2-3	TRBV2	-	TGTGCCAGCAGGGACGTAGGGAGTATAGCAGATACGCAGTATTTT	CASRDVGSIADTQYF
-	TRBJ2-7	TRBV18	-	TGTGCCAGCTCACCAGAAACCGGGACGGGGGAGCAGTACTTC	CASSPETGTGEQYF
-	TRBJ2-1	TRBV2	TRBD2	TGTGCCAGCAGTGGGGGACTAGAGGACTCCTACAATGAGCAGTTCTTC	CASSGGLEDSYNEQFF
-	TRBJ1-4	TRBV28	-	TGTGCCAGCAGTTCCGACATATTGGATGAAAAACTGTTTTTT	CASSSDILDEKLFF
-	TRBJ2-1	TRBV5-1	TRBD2	TGCGCCAGCAGCTTACGACTAGCGGGGGTCTCGGGCTCCTACAATGAGCAGTTCTTC	CASSLRLAGVSGSYNEQFF
-	TRBJ1-1	TRBV6-6	TRBD1	TGTGCCAGCAGGAACGGACAGGGGGCGATGAACACTGAAGCTTTCTTT	CASRNGQGAMNTEAFF
-	TRBJ2-5	TRBV9	TRBD2	TGTGCCAGCAGCCCTAACCCACTAGCGCCGGAGACCCAGTACTTC	CASSPNPLAPETQYF
-	TRBJ1-4	TRBV28	-	TGTGCCAGCAGTACTAGGGGGGAAAAACTGTTTTTT	CASSTRGEKLFF
-	TRBJ2-5	TRBV14	-	TGTGCCAGCAGCCAAGATTTTGTTGTGGAGACCCAGTACTTC	CASSQDFVVETQYF
-	TRBJ1-5	TRBV6-1	-	TGTGCCAGCAGTGAAGTAGCCAGCTCTCAGCCCCAGCATTTT	CASSEVASSQPQHF
-	TRBJ2-2	TRBV7-2	TRBD1	TGTGCCAGCAGCCCCGACAGGGGCAGGGAGCTGTTTTTT	CASSPDRGRELFF
once	TRBJ2-1	TRBV18	TRBD2	TGTGCCAGCTCACCCGTACACCTTAGCGGGGGGTCCTACAATGAGCAGTTCTTC	CASSPVHLSGGSYNEQFF
-	TRBJ2-7	TRBV15	-	TGTGCCACCAGCAGAGAGGAGCCTAGCGAGCAGTACTTC	CATSREEPSEQYF
-	TRBJ2-7	TRBV5-1	-	TGCGCCAGCAGCTTACGTCGGAGTAGCTTATACGAGCAGTACTTC	CASSLRRSSLYEQYF
once	TRBJ2-3	TRBV28	TRBD2	TGTGCCAGCATGACTAGCGGGAAGGTAGATACGCAGTATTTT	CASMTSGKVDTQYF
-	TRBJ1-1	TRBV11-2	TRBD1	TGTGCCAGCAGCCTAGACAGGGTAGGAACTGAAGCTTTCTTT	CASSLDRVGTEAFF
-	TRBJ2-5	TRBV11-3	-	TGTGCCAGCAGCTTAGGACTAGGGGTGGAGACCCAGTACTTC	CASSLGLGVETQYF
once	TRBJ2-3	TRBV18	TRBD1	TGTGCCAGCTCACTAGGACAGGGGACAGATACGCAGTATTTT	CASSLGQGTDTQYF
-	TRBJ1-5	TRBV2	TRBD1	TGTGCCAGCAGTGAACAGGGGGCGGGACAGCCCCAGCATTTT	CASSEQGAGQPQHF
once	TRBJ2-2	TRBV29-1	-	TGCAGCGTTGGAGAGGTCGGGGTTCAGACCGGGGAGCTGTTTTTT	CSVGEVGVQTGELFF
-	TRBJ2-1	TRBV7-3	-	TGTGCCAGCAGCTACGGTTACAATGAGCAGTTCTTC	CASSYGYNEQFF
-	TRBJ2-5	TRBV5-1	TRBD2	TGCGCCAGCAGCTGGGGGGGACTAGCAGAGACCCAGTACTTC	CASSWGGLAETQYF
-	TRBJ2-7	TRBV18	TRBD2	TGTGCCAGCTCACTAGGCGGGGGGAAGGCTACCTACGAGCAGTACTTC	CASSLGGGKATYEQYF
-	TRBJ2-2	TRBV5-1	-	TGCGCCAGCAGCTTGGGTTATGGACAGAAGACCGGGGAGCTGTTTTTT	CASSLGYGQKTGELFF